The 6 T cell receptor beta chains below were found in one sample sequenced in a study of vaccination and CD4 T cells after COVID-19. Cultured CD4+ T cells had their DNA profiled by the Oncomine TCR Beta short-read assay. TCRdb recomputed calls from the PCR reads with MiXCR, one row per CDR3 protein. The table records 7,000 to 9,000 distinct CDR3 sequences, 50% to 70% of them present only once. No antigen has been identified for these receptors. The treatment was: roughly 11-day PBMC culture with coronavirus spike peptide pools or control peptides (ViraFEST assay). The source material was cultured CD4+ T cells from blood, sampled after SARS-CoV-2 vaccination. The receptor source for this set is a human donor with COVID-19.

The chain is built from TRBV28 and TRBJ1-2, with D possibly being TRBD1 (5 bases). V dropped 7 bases and J dropped 5 bases, with 17 bases sitting between them. The CDR3 totals 14 residues. Germline CDR1 MDHEN, CDR2 SYDVKM. CDR3 nucleotides: TGTGCCAGCAACGGTGAGACAGCGGCTTATGGCTACACCTTC. Translated, it gives CASNGETAAYGYTF.

Comment on this clonotype: Relative to the germline gene, one junction end is altered; a read error may explain this. J is TRBJ2-3 and V is TRBV6-1; D assignment may be TRBD1 or TRBD2 (6 bases each). Germline CDR1 and CDR2: MNHNS and SASEGT. The CDR3 consists of 12 residues. The CDR3 loop reads CKPRGRTDTQYF. The CDR3 coding sequence is TGCAAACCCCGGGGGCGAACAGATACGCAGTATTTT.

This clonotype has just one count. The rearrangement uses TRBV20-1 and TRBJ1-6; possible D gene TRBD1, 5 bases. From germline, CDR1 is DFQATT and CDR2 SNEGSKA (reference sequence). The CDR3 spans 15 residues. The germline V and J ends were trimmed by 3 bases and 8 bases, with 17 bases remaining between them. For the CDR3, the DNA is TGCAGTGCTAGCCGGGGCGCTATATCCGATTCACCCCTCCACTTT. Translating gives CSASRGAISDSPLHF.

The rearrangement uses TRBV6-1 and TRBJ2-2; 7 nucleotides line up with TRBD1. The germline V gene has CDR1 MNHNS and CDR2 SASEGT. V lost 8 bases, J lost 5 bases, and 11 bases stayed unmatched. This CDR3 has 15 amino acids. The CDR3 reads CASHTRGRGTGELFF. CDR3 nucleotides: TGTGCCAGCCACACTCGGGGCAGGGGGACCGGGGAGCTGTTTTTT.

This chain links TRBV6-1 with TRBJ1-3; no clear D. Per the germline V gene, CDR1 is MNHNS and CDR2 is SASEGT. The V end was cut by 3 bases, the J end by 0 bases, with 9 bases between. This CDR3 is built from 15 residues. For the CDR3, the DNA is TGTGCCAGCAGTGATCTCGACGGCTCTGGAAACACCATATATTTT. Translating it yields CASSDLDGSGNTIYF.

This clonotype showed up just a few times. The rearrangement joins TRBV19 to TRBJ1-4, with 7 bases identical to TRBD1. The CDR3 sequence is 16 residues long. Germline loops: CDR1 LNHDA, CDR2 SQIVND (reference sequence). J lost 8 bases, V lost 1 base, and 10 bases had no gene match. The CDR3, as DNA: TGTGCCAGTAGTATAGGAAGACAGGGCATAGGCGAAAAACTGTTTTTT. Translation gives CASSIGRQGIGEKLFF.